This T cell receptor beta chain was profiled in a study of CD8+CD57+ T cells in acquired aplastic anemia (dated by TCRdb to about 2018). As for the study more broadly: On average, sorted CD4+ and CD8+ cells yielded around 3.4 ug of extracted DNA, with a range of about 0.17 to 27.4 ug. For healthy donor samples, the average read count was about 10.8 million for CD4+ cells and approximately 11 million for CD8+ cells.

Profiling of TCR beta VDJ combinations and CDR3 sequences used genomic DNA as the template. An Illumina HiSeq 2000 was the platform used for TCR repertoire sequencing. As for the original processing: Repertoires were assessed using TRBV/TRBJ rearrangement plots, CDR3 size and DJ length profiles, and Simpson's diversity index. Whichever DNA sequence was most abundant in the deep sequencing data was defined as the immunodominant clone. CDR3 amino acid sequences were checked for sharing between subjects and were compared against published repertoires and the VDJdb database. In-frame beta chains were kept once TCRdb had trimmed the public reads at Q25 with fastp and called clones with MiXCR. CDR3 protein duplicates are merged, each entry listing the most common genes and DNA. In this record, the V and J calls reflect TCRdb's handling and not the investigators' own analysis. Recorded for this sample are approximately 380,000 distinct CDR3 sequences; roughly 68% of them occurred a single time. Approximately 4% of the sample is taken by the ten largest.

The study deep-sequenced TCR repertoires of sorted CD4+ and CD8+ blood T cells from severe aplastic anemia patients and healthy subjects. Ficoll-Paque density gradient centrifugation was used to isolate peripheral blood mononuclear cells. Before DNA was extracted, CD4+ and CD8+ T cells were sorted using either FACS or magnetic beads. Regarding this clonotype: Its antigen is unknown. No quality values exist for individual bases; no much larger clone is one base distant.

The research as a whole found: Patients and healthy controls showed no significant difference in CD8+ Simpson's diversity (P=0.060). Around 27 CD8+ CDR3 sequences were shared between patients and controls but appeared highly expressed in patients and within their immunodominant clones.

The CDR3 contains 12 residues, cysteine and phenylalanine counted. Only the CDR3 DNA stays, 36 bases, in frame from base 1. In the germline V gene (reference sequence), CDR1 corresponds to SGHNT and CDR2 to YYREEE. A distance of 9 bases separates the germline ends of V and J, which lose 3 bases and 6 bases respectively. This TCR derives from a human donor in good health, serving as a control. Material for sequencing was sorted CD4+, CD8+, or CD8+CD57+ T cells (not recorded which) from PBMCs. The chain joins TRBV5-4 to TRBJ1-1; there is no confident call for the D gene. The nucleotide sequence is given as TGTGCCAGCAGCTCGATTAACGCTGAAGCTTTCTTT. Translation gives CASSSINAEAFF.